This T cell receptor beta chain was observed in a study of blood T cell repertoires in COVID-19. Study-wide background: The United States, Italy and Spain were the sources of the acute and convalescent COVID-19 samples.

Per the original data handling: Researchers report that nucleated cell counts were estimated from reference gene primer amplification. Only in-frame clones appear in the TCRdb table, and some are missing; sequencing was by immunoSEQ multiplex PCR. Clone size and the V and J calls come from that table; the DNA yielded D and trimming. The sample has 250,000 to 350,000 clones, under 95% seen once. The age range of participants was 18 to 89 years, with residence in about two dozen US areas. Self-reported history from a screening survey and questionnaire set each donor's cohort. Trimming removed 4 bases from V and 2 bases from J; junction bases left unmatched: 6. The germline gives CDR1 SGHVS, CDR2 FNYEAQ. The CDR3 loop spans 16 amino acids.

Material for sequencing was PBMCs or T cells enriched from blood (not recorded which). The TCR was taken from a man aged 55 to 70 who had recovered from COVID-19. The V call is TRBV7-6, the J call TRBJ2-2; 8 nucleotides agree with TRBD2. The CDR3 reads CASSYGTRPNTGELFF. The CDR3, as DNA: TGTGCCAGCAGCTACGGGACTAGACCTAACACCGGGGAGCTGTTTTTT.